The 20 T cell receptor beta chains in this list originate from one sample, sequenced in a study of CD8 T cells in Susac syndrome. The RNA input was roughly 0.5 to 1 ug, and it was reverse transcribed with random hexamers. Via MiXCR, TCRdb re-called the immunoSEQ multiplex PCR reads, giving one row per CDR3 protein. Counted here are some 200,000 distinct CDR3 sequences, roughly 96% occurring once; the ten biggest clones make up 0.075% to 0.095%. Material for sequencing was CD4+ T cells from PBMCs. These receptor sequences come from a human donor with multiple sclerosis.

The chain employs TRBV15 and TRBJ2-7; D is uncertain. The CDR3 is 13 amino acids. Looked up from germline, CDR1 is LNHNV and CDR2 is YYDKDF (reference sequence). Trimming stripped 1 base from V and 4 bases from J, with 8 bases between. The CDR3 coding sequence is TGTGCCACCAGCAGAGCAAGTAGTTACGAGCAGTACTTC. Translation gives CATSRASSYEQYF.

The CDR3 DNA sequence: TGTGCTAGTGGTTTGCCCAGACTAGCGGGGCAGCAGTTCTTC. It translates to CASGLPRLAGQQFF. This chain links TRBV12-5 with TRBJ2-1; 11 bases match TRBD2. Germline CDR1 is LGHNT and CDR2 is FRNRAP. With V trimmed by 2 bases and J by 11 bases, 5 bases remained unmatched. The CDR3 has 14 residues.

J is TRBJ2-6 and V is TRBV3-1; tentative D call: TRBD1 (6 bases). Looked up from germline, CDR1 is LGHDT and CDR2 is YNNKEL (reference sequence). The CDR3 is 13 residues long. Trimming pared 8 bases from V and 9 bases from J, leaving 14 bases between. The CDR3 bases are TGTGCCAGCCGAGCTCGACAGGACAACGTCCTGACTTTC. Encoded protein: CASRARQDNVLTF.

This clonotype appeared once. The V and J genes are TRBV20-1 and TRBJ2-1, with no clear D. The germline V gene encodes CDR1 DFQATT and CDR2 SNEGSKA (reference sequence). V lost 0 bases to trimming and J lost 0 bases, with 12 bases between them. The CDR3 consists of 16 residues. The CDR3 loop reads CSARDPSRSSYNEQFF. The CDR3 DNA sequence: TGCAGTGCTAGAGACCCATCGAGGAGCTCCTACAATGAGCAGTTCTTC.

The chain links TRBV12-3 or TRBV12-4 to TRBJ1-1; D remains ambiguous. The V gene lost 3 bases and the J gene lost 2 bases, with 7 bases spanning the gap. The CDR3 has 13 amino acids. CDR3 protein: CASSFGINTEAFF. CDR3 bases: TGTGCCAGCAGTTTTGGGATTAACACTGAAGCTTTCTTT.

The chain is built from TRBV27 and TRBJ2-5, with D uncertain. Looked up from germline, CDR1 is MNHEY and CDR2 is SMNVEV (reference sequence). This CDR3 has 14 residues. V dropped 6 bases and J dropped 3 bases, with 14 bases sitting between them. The CDR3 here is CASSPLSLEETQYF. DNA for the CDR3: TGTGCCAGCAGCCCACTATCCTTAGAAGAGACCCAGTACTTC.

With respect to this clonotype: An end of the junction differs from the germline gene, which may be a read error. V usage is TRBV20-1 and J usage is TRBJ2-7; 9 positions match TRBD1. This CDR3 is 14 amino acids long. Germline V gene data show CDR1 as DFQATT and CDR2 as SNEGSKA (reference sequence). CDR3 nucleotide sequence: TGCAGTGCTCGAGAGGACAGGGGTATGCACGAGCAGTACTTC. This gives the protein CSAREDRGMHEQYF.

The chain joins TRBV14 to TRBJ2-1; 9 nucleotides agree with TRBD2. V was clipped by 0 bases and J by 2 bases; unmatched bases: 5. Germline CDR1 reads SGHDN; CDR2 reads FVKESK. This CDR3 is 17 amino acids long. In DNA form, the CDR3 reads TGTGCCAGCAGCCAAGAATGGTTAGCGGGAGCCTACAATGAGCAGTTCTTC. Protein sequence: CASSQEWLAGAYNEQFF.

V is TRBV27 and J is TRBJ1-2; D is undetermined. Germline V gene data show CDR1 as MNHEY and CDR2 as SMNVEV (reference sequence). The CDR3 has 14 residues. Trimming shortened V by 5 bases and J by 4 bases, and 14 bases separated the two germline ends. The CDR3 here is CASSATRRAYGYTF. The CDR3 coding sequence is TGTGCCAGCAGTGCCACCAGGAGGGCCTATGGCTACACCTTC.

The rearrangement links TRBV28 to TRBJ2-5; TRBD1 matches at 9 bases. This CDR3 is 15 amino acids long. J gave up 5 bases and V 6 bases, and 10 bases lay outside the gene matches. Germline values: CDR1 MDHEN, CDR2 SYDVKM. CDR3: CASRLTGGREETQYF. For the CDR3, the DNA is TGTGCCAGCAGACTTACAGGGGGCAGGGAGGAGACCCAGTACTTC.

This clonotype was seen only once. The V and J genes are TRBV27 and TRBJ1-5; D gene ambiguous. CDR1 is MNHEY, CDR2 SMNVEV, per germline (reference sequence). V was pared by 3 bases and J by 1 base, with 7 bases between. The CDR3 is made up of 14 amino acids. CDR3 residues: CASSLVMSNQPQHF. As DNA, the CDR3 is TGTGCCAGCAGTTTGGTTATGAGCAATCAGCCCCAGCATTTT.

For the CDR3, the DNA is TGCAGCGTTGTCCACCGCTTGGCGAACACTGAAGCTTTCTTT. It codes for CSVVHRLANTEAFF. The chain is built from TRBV29-1 and TRBJ1-1; D is undetermined. The germline V and J ends were trimmed by 4 bases and 1 base, with 13 bases remaining between them. Germline values: CDR1 SQVTM, CDR2 ANQGSEA. This CDR3 has 14 residues. Looking up the rest from reference TRBV29-1 and TRBJ1-1 gives the full variable domain: SAVISQKPSRDICQRGTSLTIQCQVDSQVTMMFWYRQQPGQSLTLIATANQGSEATYESGFVIDKFPISRPNLTFSTLTVSNMSPEDSSIYLCSVVHRLANTEAFFGQGTRLTVV.

The CDR3, as DNA: TGTGCCAGCAGTTGGACAGGGGGCGCGTTTATAGGCTACACCTTC. Translating it yields CASSWTGGAFIGYTF. V is TRBV25-1 and J is TRBJ1-2; TRBD1 matches at 11 bases. The V gene's germline CDR1 is MGHDK and CDR2 SYGVNS. The CDR3 covers 15 residues. V lost 5 bases to trimming and J lost 8 bases; unmatched junction nucleotides: 10.

This CDR3 is CASSQAFYEQYF. The CDR3 DNA is TGTGCCAGCAGCCAAGCTTTCTACGAGCAGTACTTC. The chain links TRBV3-1 to TRBJ2-7, with D hard to call. Germline CDR1 reads LGHDT; CDR2 reads YNNKEL (reference sequence). Trimming stripped 1 base from V and 3 bases from J, with 4 bases between. The length of the CDR3 is 12 residues.

The chain combines TRBV18 with TRBJ2-5, with D perhaps TRBD1 (6 bases). Trimming pared 6 bases from V and 4 bases from J, leaving 12 bases between. CDR1 is KGHSH, CDR2 LQKENI, per germline. This CDR3 spans 13 amino acids. The CDR3, as DNA: TGTGCCAGCTCGGACAGTTCCCCAGAGACCCAGTACTTC. It encodes CASSDSSPETQYF. The full variable domain, rest sourced from reference TRBV18 and TRBJ2-5, is NAGVMQNPRHLVRRRGQEARLRCSPMKGHSHVYWYRQLPEEGLKFMVYLQKENIIDESGMPKERFSAEFPKEGPSILRIQQVVRGDSAAYFCASSDSSPETQYFGPGTRLLVL.

The chain recombines TRBV27 with TRBJ1-5; D remains unclear. CDR3 length: 13 amino acids. The V end was cut by 3 bases, the J end by 6 bases, with 9 bases between. Germline CDR1 MNHEY, CDR2 SMNVEV (reference sequence). CDR3 DNA sequence: TGTGCCAGCAGTTTTTTGTCAGGTCAGCCCCAGCATTTT. Translating it yields CASSFLSGQPQHF.

The V and J genes are TRBV5-1 and TRBJ1-2; perhaps TRBD1 as D (6 bases). The CDR3 loop spans 15 amino acids. V lost 3 bases, J lost 4 bases, and 16 bases lay in between. CDR1 and CDR2 from the germline V gene are SGHRS and YFSETQ. Here the CDR3 DNA reads TGCGCCAGCAGCTGGGGGGGCAGCGACGGCTATGGCTACACCTTC. It is translated as CASSWGGSDGYGYTF.

The rearrangement joins TRBV30 to TRBJ2-7; D not resolved. The CDR3 runs 14 residues. CDR1 is GTSNPN and CDR2 is SVGIG in the germline V gene (reference sequence). V gave up 3 bases and J gave up 6 bases, with 18 bases separating them. CDR3 nucleotides: TGTGCCTGGAGCGGCCAAACGACTTACTTCGAGCAGTACTTC. Translated: CAWSGQTTYFEQYF.

This chain uses TRBV29-1 with TRBJ2-2; the match to TRBD1 covers 10 bases. The CDR3 runs 12 residues. Looked up from germline, CDR1 is SQVTM and CDR2 is ANQGSEA. After removal of 7 bases from V and 5 bases from J, the junction contained 1 base not matched to a gene. The CDR3 spells CSGGQGTGELFF. The CDR3 DNA is TGCAGCGGGGGACAGGGGACCGGGGAGCTGTTTTTT.

The chain uses TRBV7-2 and TRBJ1-6; no definite D call. V lost 3 bases, J lost 0 bases, and 6 bases lay in between. The CDR3 contains 15 residues. Germline-derived CDR1 and CDR2 are SGHTA and FQGNSA. The CDR3 DNA is TGTGCCAGCAGCTTCTACCGCTCCTATAATTCACCCCTCCACTTT. This translates into CASSFYRSYNSPLHF.